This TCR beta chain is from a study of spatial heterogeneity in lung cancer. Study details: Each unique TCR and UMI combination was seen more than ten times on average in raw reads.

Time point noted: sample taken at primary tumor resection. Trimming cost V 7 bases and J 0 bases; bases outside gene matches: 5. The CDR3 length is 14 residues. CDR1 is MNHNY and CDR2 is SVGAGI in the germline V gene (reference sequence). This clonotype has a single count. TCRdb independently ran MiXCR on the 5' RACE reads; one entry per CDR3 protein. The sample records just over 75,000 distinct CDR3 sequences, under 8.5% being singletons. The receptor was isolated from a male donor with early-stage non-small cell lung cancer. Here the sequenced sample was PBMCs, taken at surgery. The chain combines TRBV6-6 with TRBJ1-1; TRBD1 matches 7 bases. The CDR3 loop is CASTNRGMNTEAFF. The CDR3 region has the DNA TGTGCCAGCACCAACAGGGGTATGAACACTGAAGCTTTCTTT.